One and the same sample provided the 23 T cell receptor beta chains below, sequenced in a study of T cell responses to AZD1222 COVID-19 vaccine. Data came from immunoSEQ multiplex PCR; TCRdb stores just in-frame clones and leaves some out. In the table there are approximately 160,000 clones, roughly 88% of which are singletons. Sequenced material: peripheral blood, taken on day 0 of AZD1222 vaccination. All receptors come from an adult in good health.

The chain recombines TRBV27 with TRBJ1-2, with 9 positions matching TRBD1. CDR1 MNHEY and CDR2 SMNVEV come from the germline V gene (reference sequence). Losses at the gene ends were 4 bases for V and 4 bases for J; bases not matched to a gene: 4. There are 14 residues in the CDR3. The CDR3: CASSWTGAGYGYTF. For the CDR3, the DNA is TGTGCCAGCAGTTGGACAGGGGCAGGCTATGGCTACACCTTC.

The chain combines TRBV4-2 with TRBJ2-7; 13 nucleotides line up with TRBD2. Germline-derived CDR1 and CDR2 are LGHNA and YNFKEQ. The J segment lost 1 base and the V segment lost 1 base, leaving 4 bases of the junction unmatched. The CDR3 contains 17 residues. In nucleotides, the CDR3 is TGTGCCAGCAGCCAAGCCCTGACTAGCGGGAGGTCCTACGAGCAGTACTTC. Translation gives CASSQALTSGRSYEQYF.

This clone was picked up one time. This rearrangement joins TRBV21-1 to TRBJ2-3; the table's D gene call, TRBD2, was not cross checked with the DNA. TRBV21-1 is described as a pseudogene. This CDR3 has 17 amino acids. CDR3 sequence: CASSYRLAGAHTDTQYF. CDR3 in DNA: TGTGCCAGCAGCTACCGACTAGCGGGAGCTCACACAGATACGCAGTATTTT.

The chain joins TRBV6-5 to TRBJ1-1; tentative D call: TRBD1 (5 bases). CDR3 length: 13 residues. In germline, CDR1 is MNHEY, CDR2 SVGAGI. V was clipped by 6 bases and J by 6 bases, with 14 bases between them. Here the CDR3 reads CASRTRDGAEAFF. The CDR3 nucleotides read TGTGCCAGCAGAACCAGGGATGGGGCTGAAGCTTTCTTT.

This clone was seen a single time. This chain joins TRBV5-6 and TRBJ1-5; TRBD1 aligns across 9 bases. V trimming: 2 bases; J trimming: 7 bases; junction bases outside the gene matches: 7. Germline V gene lookup returns CDR1 SGHDT and CDR2 YYEEEE. The CDR3 covers 15 residues. The CDR3 spells CASSFGTGIRQPQHF. The CDR3 region has the DNA TGTGCCAGCAGCTTCGGGACAGGGATAAGACAGCCCCAGCATTTT.

The V and J genes are TRBV3-1 (or the pseudogene TRBV3-2) and TRBJ2-7; 8 bases line up with TRBD2. Germline V gene sequence: CDR1 LGHDT, CDR2 YNNKEL (reference sequence). After removal of 3 bases from V and 5 bases from J, the junction contained 6 bases not matched to a gene. The CDR3 totals 14 residues. The CDR3 reads CASSQPGLDDEQYF. DNA of the CDR3: TGTGCCAGCAGCCAGCCGGGACTAGACGACGAGCAGTACTTC.

The chain is built from TRBV18 and TRBJ2-7; a possible D gene is TRBD2 (5 bases). Germline CDR1 and CDR2: KGHSH and LQKENI. CDR3 size: 16 residues. The V end was cut by 3 bases, the J end by 3 bases, with 18 bases between. CDR3 sequence (DNA): TGTGCCAGCTCACCCCGGGATTTTTTAGGGAACTACGAGCAGTACTTC. Protein sequence: CASSPRDFLGNYEQYF.

The rearrangement uses TRBV27 and TRBJ2-7; D tentatively fits TRBD1 or TRBD2 (5 bases each). Trimming pared 0 bases from V and 3 bases from J, leaving 18 bases between. The length of the CDR3 is 17 residues. CDR1 MNHEY and CDR2 SMNVEV come from the germline V gene (reference sequence). In DNA form, the CDR3 reads TGTGCCAGCAGTTTATCCCCTCCGGGGACCCGGATCTACGAGCAGTACTTC. Amino acid sequence: CASSLSPPGTRIYEQYF.

The chain couples TRBV25-1 to TRBJ1-2; D is uncertain. The germline V gene has CDR1 MGHDK and CDR2 SYGVNS. The CDR3 length is 14 residues. The V end was cut by 4 bases, the J end by 4 bases, with 13 bases between. The CDR3 DNA sequence: TGTGCCAGCAGTGGGGTTGGAACCTTCTATGGCTACACCTTC. Translated: CASSGVGTFYGYTF.

The chain uses TRBV13 and TRBJ2-7; 12 bases are shared with TRBD1. The CDR3 totals 15 residues. Germline V lookup: CDR1 PRHDT, CDR2 FYEKMQ (reference sequence). The J segment lost 5 bases and the V segment lost 5 bases, leaving 7 bases of the junction unmatched. CDR3 protein: CASSARGTGGHEQYF. The CDR3 coding sequence is TGTGCCAGCAGCGCACGCGGGACAGGGGGCCACGAGCAGTACTTC.

The chain couples TRBV27 to TRBJ1-5; TRBD1 matches at 9 bases. Germline values: CDR1 MNHEY, CDR2 SMNVEV (reference sequence). The CDR3 has 14 amino acids. V lost 6 bases to trimming and J lost 7 bases; unmatched junction nucleotides: 7. DNA of the CDR3: TGTGCCAGCAGAACAGGGGGCGGGGGACAGCCCCAGCATTTT. Translated, it gives CASRTGGGGQPQHF.

The chain combines TRBV5-6 with TRBJ2-7, with 9 bases fitting TRBD2. The CDR3 has 15 amino acids. CDR1 and CDR2 from the germline V gene are SGHDT and YYEEEE. V lost 5 bases to trimming and J lost 2 bases; unmatched junction nucleotides: 8. The CDR3 DNA reads as TGTGCCAGCAGTTTTATACTAGCGGGCCCCTACGAGCAGTACTTC. Translated, it gives CASSFILAGPYEQYF.

This chain joins TRBV29-1 and TRBJ2-1, with 9 positions matching TRBD2. Trimming cost V 7 bases and J 10 bases; bases outside gene matches: 8. From germline, CDR1 is SQVTM and CDR2 ANQGSEA. This CDR3 region has 12 residues. The CDR3 DNA sequence: TGCAGCGCTGGACTAGCGTCAGGCGAGCAGTTCTTC. Its translation is CSAGLASGEQFF.

The chain is built from TRBV6-5 and TRBJ2-1; no firm D call. In germline, CDR1 is MNHEY, CDR2 SVGAGI. This CDR3 is built from 14 residues. V gave up 2 bases and J gave up 9 bases, with 14 bases separating them. The CDR3 protein is CASSYGHPWGEQFF. The CDR3 DNA follows: TGTGCCAGCAGTTACGGGCATCCCTGGGGTGAGCAGTTCTTC.

This chain uses TRBV3-1 (or the pseudogene TRBV3-2) with TRBJ1-2, with a possible D match to TRBD1 (5 bases). Germline V lookup: CDR1 LGHDT, CDR2 YNNKEL (reference sequence). V lost 0 bases to trimming and J lost 3 bases, with 8 bases between them. CDR3 length: 14 residues. The CDR3 bases are TGTGCCAGCAGCCAAGAGATGACAGACTATGGCTACACCTTC. Encoded protein: CASSQEMTDYGYTF.

This sequence joins TRBV6-4 and TRBJ1-6; TRBD1 matches 9 bases. The CDR3 totals 14 residues. Losses at the gene ends were 6 bases for V and 6 bases for J; bases not matched to a gene: 3. Germline V gives CDR1 MRHNA, CDR2 SNTAGT. The CDR3 nucleotides are TGTGCCAGCAGGGACAGGGGCCCTAATTCACCCCTCCACTTT. The encoded protein is CASRDRGPNSPLHF.

The chain has TRBV27 and TRBJ1-3, with TRBD1 identical over 9 bases. J lost 3 bases, V lost 4 bases, and 10 bases had no gene match. Germline V CDR1 and CDR2: MNHEY, SMNVEV (reference sequence). The CDR3 is 17 amino acids. This chain's CDR3 is CASSSNRGPADGNTIYF. In nucleotides, the CDR3 is TGTGCCAGCAGTTCGAACAGGGGGCCGGCGGATGGAAACACCATATATTTT.

V is TRBV21-1 and J is TRBJ1-2; the table calls TRBD1, which could not be checked here. TRBV21-1 is annotated as a pseudogene. The CDR3 spans 13 residues. The CDR3 bases are TGTGCCAGCAGGTGGGGACACGACTATGGCTACACCTTC. Protein product: CASRWGHDYGYTF.

CDR3 coding DNA: TGTGCCAGCAGTTACCGGGACAGGGGGCAAGCTTTCTTT. The encoded protein is CASSYRDRGQAFF. V usage is TRBV6-5 and J usage is TRBJ1-1; 12 nucleotides align to TRBD1. The CDR3 covers 13 residues. The trim removed 2 bases at V and 9 bases at J, leaving 1 base unmatched. The germline V gene has CDR1 MNHEY and CDR2 SVGAGI.

This clone has just one count. The V and J genes are TRBV19 and TRBJ1-5; a possible D gene is TRBD1 (5 bases). The germline V gene encodes CDR1 LNHDA and CDR2 SQIVND (reference sequence). CDR3 length equals 13 residues. The ends were cut back, 4 bases at V and 5 bases at J, with 9 bases in the middle. CDR3 sequence reads: CASSTGHYQPQHF. The CDR3 DNA follows: TGTGCCAGTAGTACAGGGCATTATCAGCCCCAGCATTTT.

This rearrangement joins TRBV30 to TRBJ1-1, with D maybe TRBD1 (5 bases). Trimming cost V 0 bases and J 4 bases, with 12 bases left between them. The CDR3 covers 14 residues. From germline, CDR1 is GTSNPN and CDR2 SVGIG (reference sequence). In nucleotides, the CDR3 is TGTGCCTGGAGTGTATCTGGGGGTAGCACTGAAGCTTTCTTT. Its translation is CAWSVSGGSTEAFF. The full variable domain, in which reference TRBV30 and TRBJ1-1 provide the parts outside the CDR3, is SQTIHQWPATLVQPVGSPLSLECTVEGTSNPNLYWYRQAAGRGLQLLFYSVGIGQISSEVPQNLSASRPQDRQFILSSKKLLLSDSGFYLCAWSVSGGSTEAFFGQGTRLTVV.

This chain links TRBV4-2 with TRBJ1-2, with D perhaps matching TRBD1 (5 bases). The V and J ends lost 1 base and 7 bases respectively, with 13 bases between them. Germline V gene data show CDR1 as LGHNA and CDR2 as YNFKEQ. The CDR3 spans 14 residues. CDR3 sequence reads: CASSQVTGLGGYTF. CDR3 sequence (DNA): TGTGCCAGCAGCCAAGTTACGGGGCTTGGTGGCTACACCTTC.

This clone appeared a single time. The chain has TRBV5-4 and TRBJ1-1; perhaps TRBD1 as D (5 bases). The CDR3 spans 15 residues. V lost 4 bases and J lost 4, with 17 bases in between. Germline V lookup: CDR1 SGHNT, CDR2 YYREEE (reference sequence). In DNA form, the CDR3 reads TGTGCCAGCAGCCTGTCGGGCAGAGGGGTCACTGAAGCTTTCTTT. Protein: CASSLSGRGVTEAFF. The full variable domain, with the rest looked up from reference TRBV5-4 and TRBJ1-1, is ETGVTQSPTHLIKTRGQQVTLRCSSQSGHNTVSWYQQALGQGPQFIFQYYREEENGRGNFPPRFSGLQFPNYSSELNVNALELDDSALYLCASSLSGRGVTEAFFGQGTRLTVV.